These 5 T cell receptor beta chains originate from one sample sequenced in a study of T cells in Graves' hyperthyroidism and ophthalmopathy. RNA transcripts served as the template for amplifying TCR beta CDR3 regions. Primed by the HTBI set, a first-round RT-PCR was run on the TCR CDR3. One entry per CDR3 protein results from TCRdb running MiXCR on the multiplex PCR reads. The sample includes 470,000 or so distinct CDR3 sequences, more than 20% of them seen just once. Sequencing was performed on blood. These receptors originate from a young man with Graves' hyperthyroidism.

For this clonotype: The missing conserved phenylalanine or tryptophan at the end of this CDR3 makes a read error likely. Because the CDR3's place on the DNA is in doubt, the DNA is left out and the CDR3 is given as listed by TCRdb. This chain links TRBV19 with TRBJ1-2. 13 amino acids form the CDR3, both terminal residues included. Germline V gene data show CDR1 as LNHDA and CDR2 as SQIVND (reference sequence). CDR3: CASSWDFNYGYTY.

The genes are TRBV20-1 and TRBJ2-5; D unresolved. The V end was cut by 0 bases, the J end by 7 bases, with 12 bases between. Germline CDR1 is DFQATT and CDR2 is SNEGSKA (reference sequence). This CDR3 is 13 amino acids long. Written as DNA, the CDR3 is TGCAGTGCTAGAGAAGGAGTCGCTGGGACCCAGTACTTC. It specifies CSAREGVAGTQYF.

Of note for this clonotype: A clone one base away is much larger, so this may be a read error. The chain joins TRBV15 to TRBJ1-1; D call uncertain. CDR1 and CDR2 from the germline V gene are LNHNV and YYDKDF (reference sequence). This CDR3 contains 15 residues. CDR3 DNA: TGTGCCACCAGCAGAGATCGCGGCAGCCCCACTGAAGCTTGCTTT. It specifies CATSRDRGSPTEACF.

This clonotype was counted at least ten times. The chain links TRBV28 to TRBJ2-7, with D possibly called TRBD1 or TRBD2 (6 bases each). The germline V gene has CDR1 MDHEN and CDR2 SYDVKM. V lost 4 bases to trimming and J lost 0 bases, with 16 bases between them. This CDR3 is built from 16 residues. The CDR3 bases are TGTGCCAGCAGTTCGACTTATAGGGGGGACTCCTACGAGCAGTACTTC. This encodes CASSSTYRGDSYEQYF.

This clonotype was recorded a few times. The rearrangement uses TRBV19 and TRBJ2-7; 7 bases map to TRBD1. The CDR3 is 13 amino acids. V lost 5 bases and J lost 0; bases outside the gene matches: 1. Germline V gene data show CDR1 as LNHDA and CDR2 as SQIVND (reference sequence). The CDR3 here is CASSDRVSYEQYF. DNA for the CDR3: TGTGCCAGTAGTGACAGGGTCTCCTACGAGCAGTACTTC.